Each of the 13 T cell receptor beta chains below was sequenced from the same sample in a study of T cell responses to AZD1222 COVID-19 vaccine. Sequencing used immunoSEQ multiplex PCR; TCRdb keeps in-frame clones, though not all of them. The repertoire holds about 120,000 clones, with around 91% as singletons. Sequencing was performed on peripheral blood, taken on day 0 of AZD1222 vaccination. Receptors were obtained from an adult in good health.

This CDR3 reads CASSPGTATTYNEQFF. In DNA, the CDR3 is TGTGCCAGCAGCCCGGGGACAGCCACTACCTACAATGAGCAGTTCTTC. The rearrangement uses TRBV11-2 and TRBJ2-1; 7 bases are shared with TRBD1. This CDR3 comprises 16 residues. Germline assignment: CDR1 SGHAT and CDR2 FQNNGV. Trimming at V came to 5 bases and at J to 2 bases, leaving 9 bases not matched to a gene.

The chain combines TRBV10-3 with TRBJ1-2, with D possibly matching TRBD1 (6 bases). CDR3 size: 15 residues. Between the trimmed V and J ends, which lost 3 bases and 6 bases, there was a span of 17 bases. Germline assignment: CDR1 ENHRY and CDR2 SYGVKD. CDR3 in DNA: TGTGCCATCAGTGATCCGGGGGGGCAAAGGGATGGCTACACCTTC. It codes for CAISDPGGQRDGYTF.

This chain uses TRBV5-1 with TRBJ2-2, with 10 bases identical to TRBD1. Germline-derived CDR1 and CDR2 are SGHRS and YFSETQ. This CDR3 comprises 15 residues. V lost 4 bases, J lost 8 bases, and 8 bases stayed unmatched. The CDR3 coding sequence is TGCGCCAGCAGCGAGACAGGGGGCTTATATGGGGAGCTGTTTTTT. Its protein product is CASSETGGLYGELFF.

This clone was picked up one time. The J gene is TRBJ1-1, the V gene TRBV5-1; D might be TRBD1 (5 bases). Germline V gene sequence: CDR1 SGHRS, CDR2 YFSETQ. Trimming pared 2 bases from V and 0 bases from J, leaving 8 bases between. The length of the CDR3 is 14 residues. The CDR3 DNA reads as TGCGCCAGCAGCTTCCAGGGAGTGAACACTGAAGCTTTCTTT. The encoded protein is CASSFQGVNTEAFF.

V usage is TRBV29-1 and J usage is TRBJ1-2; 7 bases line up with TRBD1. The CDR3 consists of 16 residues. Germline V lookup: CDR1 SQVTM, CDR2 ANQGSEA. Unmatched junction bases numbered 14, after V lost 3 bases and J lost 4 bases. The CDR3 DNA is TGCAGCGTTGACCCCGTACTACAGGGGACCTCCTATGGCTACACCTTC. Translated, it gives CSVDPVLQGTSYGYTF.

The chain employs TRBV5-4 and TRBJ1-1, with 7 bases aligning to TRBD1. The ends lost 4 bases at V and 4 bases at J; junction bases unmatched: 10. Germline CDR1 is SGHNT and CDR2 is YYREEE (reference sequence). The CDR3 has 15 amino acids. This CDR3 is CASSPRRDRGTEAFF. CDR3 in DNA: TGTGCCAGCAGCCCACGACGGGACAGAGGCACTGAAGCTTTCTTT.

V usage is TRBV7-3 and J usage is TRBJ2-7; 10 bases are a match to TRBD1. The CDR3 loop spans 13 amino acids. V trimming: 1 base; J trimming: 7 bases; junction bases outside the gene matches: 1. The germline gives CDR1 SGHTA, CDR2 FQGTGA. Written as DNA, the CDR3 is TGTGCCAGCAGCTTAATGGGACAGGGGGAGCAGTACTTC. Its protein is CASSLMGQGEQYF.

V and J are TRBV3-1 (or the pseudogene TRBV3-2) and TRBJ1-5; perhaps TRBD1 as D (6 bases). The CDR3 extends over 16 amino acids. The V end was cut by 2 bases, the J end by 0 bases, with 11 bases between. Germline values: CDR1 LGHDT, CDR2 YNNKEL (reference sequence). The CDR3 region has the DNA TGTGCCAGCAGCCAATTTGCAGGGGTTAGCAATCAGCCCCAGCATTTT. Protein sequence: CASSQFAGVSNQPQHF.

In DNA form, the CDR3 reads TGTGCCAGCAGTAATAGCTGGGGATTGAGTCGGACTGAGCAGTACTTC. Translating gives CASSNSWGLSRTEQYF. The chain recombines TRBV27 with TRBJ2-7, with D perhaps matching TRBD2 (5 bases). The CDR3 loop spans 16 amino acids. V dropped 5 bases and J dropped 7 bases, with 24 bases sitting between them. CDR1 is MNHEY, CDR2 SMNVEV, per germline (reference sequence).

CDR3 DNA: TGTGCCAGCAGCGTAGACGGGGGGGTTATCACAGATACGCAGTATTTT. This sequence encodes CASSVDGGVITDTQYF. V gene TRBV9 combines with J gene TRBJ2-3, with 8 bases identical to TRBD2. Germline V gene sequence: CDR1 SGDLS, CDR2 YYNGEE. The CDR3 is 16 amino acids. The trim removed 0 bases at V and 2 bases at J, leaving 5 bases unmatched.

The gene calls are TRBV11-1 and TRBJ2-3; 8 nucleotides agree with TRBD1. The CDR3 loop spans 15 amino acids. With 0 bases clipped from V and 9 bases from J, the junction kept 8 bases outside the gene matches. Germline CDR1 reads SGHAT; CDR2 reads FQDESV (reference sequence). Here the CDR3 DNA reads TGTGCCAGCAGCTTAGCGCCAGGGGGCCGTGACACGCAGTATTTT. This translates into CASSLAPGGRDTQYF.

This chain uses TRBV11-1 with TRBJ1-1; D is unresolved. V was clipped by 3 bases and J by 5 bases, with 13 bases between them. CDR3 length equals 14 residues. Germline-derived CDR1 and CDR2 are SGHAT and FQDESV (reference sequence). CDR3 amino acids: CASSLGPPATEAFF. CDR3 nucleotide sequence: TGTGCCAGCAGCTTGGGTCCTCCAGCGACTGAAGCTTTCTTT.

The chain employs TRBV7-9 and TRBJ1-1, with D uncertain. With 3 bases removed from V and 1 base from J, the gap between germline ends came to 9 bases. There are 14 residues in the CDR3. Germline CDR1 SEHNR, CDR2 FQNEAQ (reference sequence). The CDR3 coding sequence is TGTGCCAGCAGCTTGGGGAACCAGAACACTGAAGCTTTCTTT. This codes for CASSLGNQNTEAFF. The complete variable domain, with remaining parts taken from reference TRBV7-9 and TRBJ1-1, reads DTGVSQNPRHKITKRGQNVTFRCDPISEHNRLYWYRQTLGQGPEFLTYFQNEAQLEKSRLLSDRFSAERPKGSFSTLEIQRTEQGDSAMYLCASSLGNQNTEAFFGQGTRLTVV.